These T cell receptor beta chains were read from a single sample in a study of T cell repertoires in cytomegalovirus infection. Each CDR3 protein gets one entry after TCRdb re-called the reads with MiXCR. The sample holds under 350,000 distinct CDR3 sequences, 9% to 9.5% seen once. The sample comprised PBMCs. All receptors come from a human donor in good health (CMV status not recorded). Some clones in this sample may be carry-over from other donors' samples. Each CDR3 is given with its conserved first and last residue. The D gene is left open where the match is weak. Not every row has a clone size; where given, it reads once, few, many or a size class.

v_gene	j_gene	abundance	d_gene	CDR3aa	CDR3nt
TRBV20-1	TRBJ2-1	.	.	CSARDWGGGSGEQFF	TGCAGTGCTAGAGATTGGGGCGGGGGCAGCGGTGAGCAGTTCTTC
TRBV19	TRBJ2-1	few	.	CASSNDRRPNNEQFF	TGTGCCAGTAGCAACGACAGGAGGCCGAACAATGAGCAGTTCTTC
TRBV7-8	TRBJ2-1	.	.	CATRRGAGEQFF	TGTGCCACCAGACGGGGGGCGGGTGAGCAGTTCTTC
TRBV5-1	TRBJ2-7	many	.	CASSLRTITAYEQYF	TGCGCCAGCAGCTTGCGGACGATCACGGCCTACGAGCAGTACTTC
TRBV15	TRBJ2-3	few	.	CATSTRLFRSTDTQYF	TGTGCCACCAGCACCCGACTCTTCCGGAGCACAGATACGCAGTATTTT
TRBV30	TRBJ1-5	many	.	CAWSVSGWAQQPQHF	TGTGCCTGGAGTGTAAGCGGCTGGGCGCAGCAGCCCCAGCATTTT
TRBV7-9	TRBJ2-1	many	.	CASRSEEVRSYNEQFF	TGTGCCAGCAGATCGGAGGAGGTTCGCTCCTACAATGAGCAGTTCTTC
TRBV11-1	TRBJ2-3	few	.	CASSPSRLTDTQYF	TGTGCCAGCAGCCCATCCAGACTCACAGATACGCAGTATTTT
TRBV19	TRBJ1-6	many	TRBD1	CATSTGANSPLHF	TGTGCCACCTCGACAGGGGCTAATTCACCCCTCCACTTT
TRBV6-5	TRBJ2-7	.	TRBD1	CASSRTGVRYEQYF	TGTGCCAGCAGTCGGACAGGTGTTCGATACGAGCAGTACTTC
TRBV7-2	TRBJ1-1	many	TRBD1	CASGKGQTLNTEAFF	TGTGCCAGCGGAAAGGGACAGACCTTGAACACTGAAGCTTTCTTT
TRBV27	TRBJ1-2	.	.	CASSLSTGAYVYNF	TGTGCCAGCAGTTTATCCACGGGTGCCTATGTCTACAACTTC
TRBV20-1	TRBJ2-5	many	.	CSARGQGTTSRETQYF	TGCAGTGCTAGAGGGCAGGGGACCACCTCGAGGGAGACCCAGTACTTC
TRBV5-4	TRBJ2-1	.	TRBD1	CASSLGQGAFNEQFF	TGTGCCAGCAGCTTGGGACAGGGGGCGTTCAATGAGCAGTTCTTC
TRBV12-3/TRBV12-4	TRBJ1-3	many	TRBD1	CASRQRGTGTGNTIYF	TGTGCCAGCAGACAAAGAGGGACAGGGACTGGAAACACCATATATTTT
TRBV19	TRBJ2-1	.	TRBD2	CASRPTRLAGGNEQFF	TGTGCCAGTAGACCGACCCGACTAGCTGGGGGCAATGAGCAGTTCTTC
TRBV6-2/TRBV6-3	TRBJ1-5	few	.	CASTRQGSNQPQHF	TGTGCCAGCACCCGGCAGGGCTCCAATCAGCCCCAGCATTTT
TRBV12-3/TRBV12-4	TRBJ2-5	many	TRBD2	CASSTLAGGQETQYF	TGTGCCAGCAGTACACTAGCGGGGGGGCAAGAGACCCAGTACTTC
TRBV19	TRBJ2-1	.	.	CASSIGPFGEQFF	TGTGCCAGTAGTATAGGACCTTTCGGTGAGCAGTTCTTC
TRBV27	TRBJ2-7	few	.	CASSLRGDISYEQYF	TGTGCCAGCAGTTTACGGGGGGACATCTCCTACGAGCAGTACTTC
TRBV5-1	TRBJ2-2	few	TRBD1	CASSQPGQATGELFF	TGCGCCAGCAGCCAACCGGGACAGGCCACCGGGGAGCTGTTTTTT
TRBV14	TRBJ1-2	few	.	CASSQEWKDGGRRGYTF	TGTGCCAGCAGCCAAGAATGGAAGGACGGGGGCCGGCGGGGCTACACCTTC
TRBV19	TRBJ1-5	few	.	CASSPQGRDQPQHF	TGTGCCAGTAGTCCTCAGGGAAGAGATCAGCCCCAGCATTTT
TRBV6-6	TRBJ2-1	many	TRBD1	CASSLRTGVSGNEQFF	TGTGCCAGCAGTCTACGGACAGGGGTTAGTGGCAATGAGCAGTTCTTC
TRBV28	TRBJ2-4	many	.	CASKPRALGIQYF	TGTGCCAGCAAACCCCGGGCTCTTGGGATTCAGTACTTC
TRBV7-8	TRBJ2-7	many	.	CASSLSWNSLLYEQYF	TGTGCCAGCAGCTTAAGTTGGAACTCCCTACTGTACGAGCAGTACTTC
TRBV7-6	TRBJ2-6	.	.	CASSFTGIIAGANVLTF	TGTGCCAGCAGCTTTACCGGAATTATAGCTGGGGCCAACGTCCTGACTTTC
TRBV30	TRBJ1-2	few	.	CAWRAPARTAYGYTF	TGTGCCTGGAGGGCACCCGCTCGGACAGCCTATGGCTACACCTTC
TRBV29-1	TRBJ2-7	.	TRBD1	CSVSGTGGSYEQYF	TGCAGCGTGTCCGGGACAGGCGGCTCCTACGAGCAGTACTTC
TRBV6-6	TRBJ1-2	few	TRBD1	CASSRQGNGYTF	TGTGCCAGCAGCCGACAGGGCAACGGCTACACCTTC
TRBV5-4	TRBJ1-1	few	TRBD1	CASRRQGDGTEAFF	TGTGCCAGCAGACGACAGGGGGACGGCACTGAAGCTTTCTTT
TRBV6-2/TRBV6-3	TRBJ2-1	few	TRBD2	CASTQTSGGLSEQFF	TGTGCCAGCACCCAGACTAGCGGGGGGCTTAGTGAGCAGTTCTTC
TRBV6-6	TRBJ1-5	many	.	CASSYFPTGSNQPQHF	TGTGCCAGCAGTTACTTTCCGACAGGAAGCAATCAGCCCCAGCATTTT
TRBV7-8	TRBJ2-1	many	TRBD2	CASSLQLAAYNEQFF	TGTGCCAGCAGCTTACAACTAGCGGCCTACAATGAGCAGTTCTTC
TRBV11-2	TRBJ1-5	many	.	CASSPTDSLNQPQHF	TGTGCCAGCAGCCCAACCGACAGCCTCAATCAGCCCCAGCATTTT
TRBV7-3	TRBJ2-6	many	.	CASSPPGGANVLTF	TGTGCCAGCAGCCCTCCGGGTGGGGCCAACGTCCTGACTTTC
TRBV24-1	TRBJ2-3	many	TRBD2	CATSGFNSAGDTDTQYF	TGTGCCACCAGTGGATTCAACTCAGCGGGAGACACAGATACGCAGTATTTT